Below, 21 T cell receptor beta chains from the same sample are listed, as sequenced in a study of blood T cell repertoires in COVID-19. Profiled with immunoSEQ multiplex PCR; TCRdb holds only in-frame clones, not every one. The sample lists more than 65,000 clones; about 70% were seen once. The sample comprised peripheral blood. The receptors come from a woman in her seventies with acute or convalescent COVID-19.

The chain recombines TRBV5-1 with TRBJ2-5; 7 bases are a match to TRBD2. V gave up 5 bases and J gave up 3 bases; unmatched junction bases: 13. The CDR3 has 16 amino acids. CDR1 is SGHRS, CDR2 YFSETQ, per germline. The DNA of the CDR3 is TGCGCCAGCAGTTCTTACCCAGCGGGGACTAAAGAGACCCAGTACTTC. It codes for CASSSYPAGTKETQYF.

The chain has TRBV7-7 and TRBJ1-5; 7 bases fit TRBD1. J lost 0 bases, V lost 4 bases, and 9 bases had no gene match. The CDR3 is 17 residues long. Germline-derived CDR1 and CDR2 are SSHAT and FNYEAQ (reference sequence). The CDR3 is CASSYLTTGYSNQPQHF. DNA for the CDR3: TGTGCCAGCAGCTACTTAACGACAGGGTATAGCAATCAGCCCCAGCATTTT.

The chain links TRBV6-4 to TRBJ1-2; 8 bases match TRBD1. With 5 bases clipped from V and 5 bases from J, the junction kept 4 bases outside the gene matches. The germline V gene has CDR1 MRHNA and CDR2 SNTAGT. CDR3 size: 13 residues. CDR3 loop: CASSNGQGYGYTF. DNA of the CDR3: TGTGCCAGCAGTAATGGACAGGGATATGGCTACACCTTC.

J is TRBJ1-5 and V is TRBV28; D is perhaps TRBD1 (5 bases). Germline CDR1 MDHEN, CDR2 SYDVKM. Trimming left V 7 bases short and J 7 bases short, with 14 bases between. The length of the CDR3 is 13 residues. CDR3 DNA sequence: TGTGCCAGCAAGTTCTTGGGGCCCCAGCCCCAGCATTTT. Protein: CASKFLGPQPQHF.

This clone was counted only a few times. This chain's CDR3 is CASSLPTRQGEDLKTSGPEETQYF. As DNA, the CDR3 is TGCGCCAGCAGCTTGCCCACTCGACAGGGGGAAGACCTTAAAACTAGCGGGCCAGAAGAGACCCAGTACTTC. V and J are TRBV5-1 and TRBJ2-5; possibly TRBD1 or TRBD2 for D (9 bases each). Trimming shortened V by 1 base and J by 3 bases, and 40 bases separated the two germline ends. Germline-derived CDR1 and CDR2 are SGHRS and YFSETQ. The CDR3 runs 24 residues.

The chain carries TRBV27 and TRBJ1-6; possibly TRBD1 for D (5 bases). CDR3 size: 14 residues. V lost 2 bases and J lost 4, with 6 bases in between. Germline V gives CDR1 MNHEY, CDR2 SMNVEV (reference sequence). The CDR3 DNA reads as TGTGCCAGCAGTTTAGGGGCTTATAATTCACCCCTCCACTTT. Protein: CASSLGAYNSPLHF.

This clone has more than one count but fewer than ten. V is TRBV7-8 and J is TRBJ1-3; D may be TRBD1 (6 bases). The CDR3 spans 17 residues. The germline CDR1 and CDR2 sequences are SGHVS and FQNEAQ. The ends were cut back, 1 base at V and 0 bases at J, with 13 bases in the middle. CDR3 protein: CASSLGRGTDSGNTIYF. Here the CDR3 DNA reads TGTGCCAGCAGCTTAGGCAGGGGCACGGACTCTGGAAACACCATATATTTT.

This chain uses TRBV2 with TRBJ2-4; 9 positions agree with TRBD1. CDR3 length: 16 residues. With V trimmed by 7 bases and J by 2 bases, 9 bases remained unmatched. Germline V CDR1 and CDR2: SNHLY, FYNNEI. This chain's CDR3 is CASMLGQGITKNIQYF. The CDR3 DNA reads as TGTGCCAGCATGTTAGGACAGGGGATTACCAAAAACATTCAGTACTTC.

The chain uses TRBV9 and TRBJ2-5; tentatively, D is TRBD1 (6 bases). Germline values: CDR1 SGDLS, CDR2 YYNGEE. Trimming stripped 1 base from V and 2 bases from J, with 12 bases between. There are 15 residues in the CDR3. The CDR3 here is CASSVLMGAQETQYF. CDR3 bases: TGTGCCAGCAGCGTACTTATGGGGGCTCAAGAGACCCAGTACTTC.

J is TRBJ2-2 and V is TRBV6-5; D is perhaps TRBD2 (5 bases). Germline lookup yields CDR1 MNHEY and CDR2 SVGAGI. V lost 6 bases and J lost 7, with 12 bases in between. The CDR3 totals 13 residues. The CDR3 reads CASSSLVRGELFF. The CDR3 nucleotides read TGTGCCAGCAGCTCACTAGTGCGCGGGGAGCTGTTTTTT.

The V gene is TRBV29-1, the J gene TRBJ2-1, with D perhaps matching TRBD2 (5 bases). V dropped 8 bases and J dropped 7 bases, with 12 bases sitting between them. Germline V gene sequence: CDR1 SQVTM, CDR2 ANQGSEA. CDR3 size: 11 residues. The CDR3 DNA follows: TGCAGCACCTCCGAGCGGAATGAGCAGTTCTTC. Encoded protein: CSTSERNEQFF.

The J gene is TRBJ2-7, the V gene TRBV27; 8 bases map to TRBD1. Germline CDR1 and CDR2: MNHEY and SMNVEV (reference sequence). The CDR3 spans 17 residues. Trimming took 3 bases from V and 5 from J; bases not matched to a gene: 15. CDR3 sequence: CASSFSLGRTGNHEQYF. The CDR3 nucleotides read TGTGCCAGCAGTTTTTCTTTAGGTAGGACAGGGAACCACGAGCAGTACTTC.

This clone was picked up a small number of times. The V call is TRBV27, the J call TRBJ2-7, with a tentative D call TRBD2 (5 bases). The germline CDR1 and CDR2 sequences are MNHEY and SMNVEV (reference sequence). This CDR3 contains 13 residues. V was trimmed by 2 bases and J by 6 bases, leaving 11 bases between them. CDR3 sequence reads: CASSLKRASEQYF. CDR3 nucleotide sequence: TGTGCCAGCAGTTTAAAGAGGGCTAGCGAGCAGTACTTC.

V gene TRBV30 combines with J gene TRBJ2-3; D may be TRBD2 (6 bases). The germline CDR1 and CDR2 sequences are GTSNPN and SVGIG (reference sequence). This CDR3 spans 16 amino acids. Trimming shortened V by 2 bases and J by 1 base, and 16 bases separated the two germline ends. CDR3 bases: TGTGCCTGGAGTCCAGGGATTAGCGGTCGCACAGATACGCAGTATTTT. This encodes CAWSPGISGRTDTQYF.

This clone was seen only a few times. This chain uses TRBV27 with TRBJ2-7; D possibly corresponds to TRBD2 (7 bases). V lost 0 bases and J 1 base, leaving 13 bases between the germline ends. The germline gives CDR1 MNHEY, CDR2 SMNVEV (reference sequence). CDR3 length: 16 residues. As DNA, the CDR3 is TGTGCCAGCAGTTTATCTCCGGGGGGCCAATCCTACGAGCAGTACTTC. Translated, it gives CASSLSPGGQSYEQYF.

This chain uses TRBV9 with TRBJ2-1, with D maybe TRBD2 (5 bases). This CDR3 is built from 17 residues. Trimming stripped 4 bases from V and 0 bases from J, with 17 bases between. In germline, CDR1 is SGDLS, CDR2 YYNGEE. The CDR3 DNA sequence: TGTGCCAGCAGCCCTAAAATTAGCGTAAGCTCCTACAATGAGCAGTTCTTC. Its protein is CASSPKISVSSYNEQFF. The variable domain in full, with the rest retrieved from reference TRBV9 and TRBJ2-1, is DSGVTQTPKHLITATGQRVTLRCSPRSGDLSVYWYQQSLDQGLQFLIQYYNGEERAKGNILERFSAQQFPDLHSELNLSSLELGDSALYFCASSPKISVSSYNEQFFGPGTRLTVL.

V is TRBV14 and J is TRBJ1-6, with 7 bases aligning to TRBD1. Germline CDR1 reads SGHDN; CDR2 reads FVKESK. This CDR3 has 17 amino acids. Trimming removed 0 bases from V and 7 bases from J; junction bases left unmatched: 9. In DNA, the CDR3 is TGTGCCAGCAGCCAAGATGGTCACAGGGGAAGAAATTCACCCCTCCACTTT. Translating it yields CASSQDGHRGRNSPLHF.

The genes are TRBV10-2 and TRBJ2-1, with 10 bases that match TRBD2. The CDR3 has 15 residues. The germline CDR1 and CDR2 sequences are WSHSY and SAAADI. Trimming took 8 bases from V and 7 from J; bases not matched to a gene: 11. As DNA, the CDR3 is TGCGCCAGCCAACCCGGGCTAGCGGGAGCAAATGAGCAGTTCTTC. Translating gives CASQPGLAGANEQFF.

The chain employs TRBV27 and TRBJ2-7, with 9 bases lining up with TRBD1. The germline V gene encodes CDR1 MNHEY and CDR2 SMNVEV (reference sequence). The CDR3 is 19 amino acids. The V segment lost 5 bases and the J segment 4 bases; nucleotides outside the gene matches: 21. The CDR3 protein is CASSLSGTGFVFSGYEQYF. The CDR3 region has the DNA TGTGCCAGCAGTCTGAGCGGGACAGGGTTTGTGTTTTCTGGATACGAGCAGTACTTC.

The chain uses TRBV6-6 and TRBJ2-1; weak D call: TRBD1 (5 bases). The CDR3 length is 14 residues. Looked up from germline, CDR1 is MNHNY and CDR2 is SVGAGI (reference sequence). V gave up 6 bases and J gave up 6 bases, with 15 bases separating them. The CDR3 DNA reads as TGTGCCAGCAGCCTTCAGGGTGTCGGCAATGAGCAGTTCTTC. This sequence encodes CASSLQGVGNEQFF.

This clone was seen more than once but under ten times. The gene calls are TRBV5-4 and TRBJ2-5; D may be TRBD2 (6 bases). There are 13 residues in the CDR3. The V gene's germline CDR1 is SGHNT and CDR2 YYREEE (reference sequence). Deletions cut 2 bases from V and 6 bases from J, with 11 bases between. This CDR3 reads CASSFPGVKTQYF. CDR3 nucleotides: TGTGCCAGCAGCTTCCCGGGAGTAAAGACCCAGTACTTC.